The 18 T cell receptor beta chains below all came from one sample that was sequenced in a study of cytomegalovirus exposure and HLA in healthy donors. PCR involved 60 Vbeta and 13 Jbeta primers. Sequencing was performed with immunoSEQ multiplex PCR; in TCRdb, only in-frame clones are kept and a portion is missing. The sample includes about 130,000 clones, 75% to 85% of them seen just once. The sequenced sample was PBMCs. The receptor set was obtained from a middle-aged woman in good health and CMV-seropositive.

V gene TRBV6-5 combines with J gene TRBJ1-6; 8 bases match TRBD1. With 6 bases clipped from V and 9 bases from J, the junction kept 4 bases outside the gene matches. The CDR3 totals 13 residues. Germline lookup yields CDR1 MNHEY and CDR2 SVGAGI. The CDR3 region is CASRPQGVSPLHF. The DNA of the CDR3 is TGTGCCAGCAGACCACAGGGGGTTTCACCCCTCCACTTT.

V and J are TRBV6-5 and TRBJ1-2; possibly TRBD1 for D (5 bases). This CDR3 has 14 amino acids. CDR1 and CDR2 from the germline V gene are MNHEY and SVGAGI. V shed 0 bases and J shed 4 bases, with 9 bases lying between them. CDR3: CASSYSTQGYGYTF. Written as DNA, the CDR3 is TGTGCCAGCAGTTACTCGACGCAGGGCTATGGCTACACCTTC.

The genes are TRBV7-9 and TRBJ2-5, with D maybe TRBD2 (6 bases). Germline-derived CDR1 and CDR2 are SEHNR and FQNEAQ (reference sequence). The CDR3 is made up of 16 amino acids. V lost 1 base and J 4 bases, leaving 16 bases between the germline ends. In DNA form, the CDR3 reads TGTGCCAGCAGCTTAGTTCCGGACCGGGAGAGAGAGACCCAGTACTTC. Its protein is CASSLVPDRERETQYF.

The chain joins TRBV5-1 to TRBJ2-7; tentatively, D is TRBD1 (5 bases). The CDR3 has 12 residues. The germline CDR1 and CDR2 sequences are SGHRS and YFSETQ. The germline V and J ends were trimmed by 4 bases and 6 bases, with 11 bases remaining between them. The CDR3 here is CASSLTGGEQYF. The DNA for the CDR3 is TGCGCCAGCAGCCTAACAGGTGGCGAGCAGTACTTC.

The chain uses TRBV5-5 and TRBJ1-2, with a weak D call TRBD1 (5 bases). V gave up 0 bases and J gave up 0 bases, with 24 bases separating them. Germline values: CDR1 SGHKS, CDR2 YYEKEE (reference sequence). This CDR3 contains 20 residues. DNA for the CDR3: TGTGCCAGCAGCTTGGATTTGGGTAACTCCGGGGGTCCCGCTAACTATGGCTACACCTTC. Translation: CASSLDLGNSGGPANYGYTF.

The chain recombines TRBV28 with TRBJ1-5; possible D gene TRBD1, 5 bases. Germline V gene sequence: CDR1 MDHEN, CDR2 SYDVKM. The CDR3 consists of 15 residues. The V end lost 2 bases, the J end lost 9 bases, and 17 bases lay between the germline ends. The DNA for the CDR3 is TGTGCCAGCAGTTTAAGTCTGGGGCCCCTCCGGCCCCAGCATTTT. Amino acids: CASSLSLGPLRPQHF.

The rearrangement joins TRBV19 to TRBJ2-2; the match to TRBD2 covers 8 bases. CDR1 is LNHDA, CDR2 SQIVND, per germline (reference sequence). Trimming removed 5 bases from V and 7 bases from J; junction bases left unmatched: 9. The CDR3 has 15 residues. CDR3: CASSPLGLAGGELFF. The CDR3 DNA follows: TGTGCCAGTAGTCCGCTCGGACTAGCTGGCGGGGAGCTGTTTTTT.

This chain uses TRBV5-1 with TRBJ1-2; TRBD1 agrees at 11 bases. Germline V gene lookup returns CDR1 SGHRS and CDR2 YFSETQ. This CDR3 contains 16 residues. Unmatched junction bases numbered 7, after V lost 4 bases and J lost 2 bases. The CDR3: CASSTGQGEANYGYTF. DNA for the CDR3: TGCGCCAGCAGCACGGGACAGGGGGAGGCCAACTATGGCTACACCTTC.

The chain joins TRBV29-1 to TRBJ2-7; 8 nucleotides line up with TRBD1. The CDR3 runs to 14 residues. V dropped 7 bases and J dropped 0; count of bases not matched to a gene: 8. Germline V gene data show CDR1 as SQVTM and CDR2 as ANQGSEA. The CDR3 bases are TGCAGCGCCGCCCGGACAGGGAGCTCCTACGAGCAGTACTTC. Translated: CSAARTGSSYEQYF.

The rearrangement joins TRBV5-1 to TRBJ2-1; 11 bases match TRBD2. V lost 2 bases, J lost 11 bases, and 9 bases stayed unmatched. CDR3 size: 15 residues. CDR1 and CDR2 from the germline V gene are SGHRS and YFSETQ. CDR3 residues: CASSLLTSGTRQQFF. CDR3 DNA: TGCGCCAGCAGCTTATTGACTAGCGGGACCCGACAGCAGTTCTTC.

The rearrangement uses TRBV7-2 and TRBJ2-1; D is uncertain. Germline V gene lookup returns CDR1 SGHTA and CDR2 FQGNSA. The CDR3 contains 11 residues. Trimming pared 2 bases from V and 8 bases from J, leaving 4 bases between. DNA for the CDR3: TGTGCCAGCAGCTTATTCTATGAGCAGTTCTTC. It encodes CASSLFYEQFF.

This clone was observed a handful of times. This chain links TRBV6-5 with TRBJ2-3, with D tentatively TRBD2 (5 bases). There are 14 residues in the CDR3. The V gene's germline CDR1 is MNHEY and CDR2 SVGAGI. Trimming took 6 bases from V and 5 from J, leaving 15 bases between them. The DNA for the CDR3 is TGTGCCAGCAGCCCCGGACTCGAGCGAGATACGCAGTATTTT. This encodes CASSPGLERDTQYF.

This chain joins TRBV28 and TRBJ2-7, with D possibly being TRBD1 (8 bases). The germline V and J ends were trimmed by 2 bases and 4 bases, with 18 bases remaining between them. The germline gives CDR1 MDHEN, CDR2 SYDVKM. The CDR3 loop spans 16 amino acids. The CDR3 DNA sequence: TGTGCCAGCAGTTTAATCCGGACAGGGAGGGAATACGAGCAGTACTTC. Its protein is CASSLIRTGREYEQYF. The full variable domain, with the rest looked up from reference TRBV28 and TRBJ2-7, is DVKVTQSSRYLVKRTGEKVFLECVQDMDHENMFWYRQDPGLGLRLIYFSYDVKMKEKGDIPEGYSVSREKKERFSLILESASTNQTSMYLCASSLIRTGREYEQYFGPGTRLTVT.

The chain carries TRBV30 and TRBJ2-5; TRBD2 is a possible D gene (6 bases). The CDR3 sequence is 13 residues long. Trimming left V 5 bases short and J 2 bases short, with 12 bases between. Germline-derived CDR1 and CDR2 are GTSNPN and SVGIG (reference sequence). The chain's CDR3 is CAWGGGGQETQYF. CDR3 DNA sequence: TGTGCCTGGGGTGGTGGGGGGCAAGAGACCCAGTACTTC.

The chain joins TRBV2 to TRBJ2-3, with D possibly being TRBD2 (6 bases). With 6 bases removed from V and 0 bases from J, the gap between germline ends came to 10 bases. The V gene's germline CDR1 is SNHLY and CDR2 FYNNEI. The length of the CDR3 is 14 residues. DNA of the CDR3: TGTGCCAGCAGGGGACTTACTAGCACAGATACGCAGTATTTT. This sequence encodes CASRGLTSTDTQYF.

The gene calls are TRBV27 and TRBJ2-4; 7 nucleotides match TRBD1. CDR3 length equals 14 residues. CDR1 and CDR2 from the germline V gene are MNHEY and SMNVEV (reference sequence). V was pared by 5 bases and J by 6 bases, with 7 bases of the junction left unmatched. CDR3 nucleotides: TGTGCCAGCAGTGTTGACAGGGCGAGAAACATTCAGTACTTC. Its protein product is CASSVDRARNIQYF.

A word on this clone: One end of the junction varies from germline; a read error may be responsible. This rearrangement joins TRBV7-7 to TRBJ2-4; 9 bases are a match to TRBD1. Germline V gives CDR1 SSHAT, CDR2 FNYEAQ (reference sequence). This CDR3 region has 13 residues. The CDR3 DNA reads as TGTGCTAGCAGCTTTCGACAGGGGGACATTCAGTACTTC. Protein sequence: CASSFRQGDIQYF.

The chain employs TRBV18 and TRBJ1-5, with 10 nucleotides matching TRBD1. Germline CDR1 is KGHSH and CDR2 is LQKENI. V dropped 4 bases and J dropped 7; count of bases not matched to a gene: 7. The CDR3 spans 15 residues. The CDR3 sequence: CASSRGTGEAQPQHF. The CDR3 bases are TGTGCCAGCTCACGCGGGACAGGGGAGGCCCAGCCCCAGCATTTT.